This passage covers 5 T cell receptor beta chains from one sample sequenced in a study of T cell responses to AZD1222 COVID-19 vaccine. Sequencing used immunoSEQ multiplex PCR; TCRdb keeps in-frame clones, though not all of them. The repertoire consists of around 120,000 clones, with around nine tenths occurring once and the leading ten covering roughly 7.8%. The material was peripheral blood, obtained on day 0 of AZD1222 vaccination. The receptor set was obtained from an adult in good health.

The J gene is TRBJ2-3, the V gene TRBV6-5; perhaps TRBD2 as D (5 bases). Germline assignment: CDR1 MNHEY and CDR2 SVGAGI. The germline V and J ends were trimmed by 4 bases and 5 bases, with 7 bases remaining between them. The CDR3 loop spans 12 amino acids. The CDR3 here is CASSSAGDTQYF. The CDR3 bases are TGTGCCAGCAGTTCCGCGGGAGATACGCAGTATTTT.

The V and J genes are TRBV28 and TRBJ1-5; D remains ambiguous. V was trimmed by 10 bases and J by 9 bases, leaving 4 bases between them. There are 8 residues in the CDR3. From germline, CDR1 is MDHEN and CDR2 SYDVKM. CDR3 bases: TGTGCCACCAGGCCCCAGCATTTT. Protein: CATRPQHF.

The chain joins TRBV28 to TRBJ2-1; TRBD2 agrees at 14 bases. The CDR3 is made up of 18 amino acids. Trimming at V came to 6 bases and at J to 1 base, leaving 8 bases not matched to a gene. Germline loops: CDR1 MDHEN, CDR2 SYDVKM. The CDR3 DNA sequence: TGTGCCAGCAGATATCGACTAGCGGGAGGGTTTTCCTACAATGAGCAGTTCTTC. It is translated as CASRYRLAGGFSYNEQFF.

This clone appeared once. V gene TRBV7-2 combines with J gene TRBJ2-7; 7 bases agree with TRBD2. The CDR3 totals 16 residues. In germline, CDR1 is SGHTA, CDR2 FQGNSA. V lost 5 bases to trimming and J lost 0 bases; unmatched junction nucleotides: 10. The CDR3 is CASSPSALAVSYEQYF. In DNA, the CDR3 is TGTGCCAGCAGCCCGTCCGCCCTAGCGGTCTCCTACGAGCAGTACTTC.

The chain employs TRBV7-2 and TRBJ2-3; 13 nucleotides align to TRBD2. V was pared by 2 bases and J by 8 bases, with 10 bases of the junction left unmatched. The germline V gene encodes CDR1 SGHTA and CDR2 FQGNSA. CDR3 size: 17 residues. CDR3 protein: CASSLNGLAGDPGTQYF. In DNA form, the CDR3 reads TGTGCCAGCAGCTTAAACGGACTAGCGGGAGACCCGGGTACGCAGTATTTT.